Listed below are T cell receptor beta chains from one sample, sequenced in a study of beta chain features in type 1 diabetes. Assay used: immunoSEQ multiplex PCR; TCRdb lists only in-frame clones, some missing. This sample yields about 180,000 clones, of which approximately 13% are seen a single time; 0.55% to 0.8% belongs to the top ten. Sequencing was done on a sample of central memory CD4+ T cells from blood. All receptors derive from a woman between 18 and 30 years old in good health. Each CDR3 is given with its conserved first and last residue. Each record gives: D gene, clone size, CDR3 length, V gene, J gene, CDR3 protein, CDR3 DNA. The D gene is left open where the match is weak. For some rows the clone size is stated as once, few or many, or as a class when expanded; others skip it.

TRBD1,few,14,TRBV15,TRBJ2-7,CATSRAGQGTEQYF,TGTGCCACCAGCAGAGCCGGACAGGGCACCGAGCAGTACTTC
-,few,13,TRBV14,TRBJ1-2,CASSQDGVRGSTF,TGTGCCAGCAGCCAAGATGGGGTCAGGGGTTCCACCTTC
-,few,15,TRBV5-6,TRBJ2-5,CASSSRGGSQETQYF,TGTGCCAGCAGCTCGCGTGGAGGGTCCCAAGAGACCCAGTACTTC
TRBD1,-,16,TRBV4-3,TRBJ2-1,CASSQEGTVGNREQFF,TGCGCCAGCAGCCAGGAAGGGACAGTCGGAAACAGGGAGCAGTTCTTC
-,few,14,TRBV6-6,TRBJ2-5,CASSFRRLQETQYF,TGTGCCAGCAGTTTCCGCAGACTACAAGAGACCCAGTACTTC
TRBD2,-,15,TRBV11-3,TRBJ2-7,CASSLATSETYEQYF,TGTGCCAGCAGCTTAGCGACTAGCGAGACCTACGAGCAGTACTTC
-,-,14,TRBV4-2,TRBJ1-5,CASSQDRVAQPQHF,TGTGCCAGCAGCCAAGATCGGGTAGCTCAGCCCCAGCATTTT
-,-,13,TRBV11-1,TRBJ1-2,CASSFKQDYGYTF,TGTGCCAGCAGCTTCAAACAAGACTATGGCTACACCTTC
TRBD2,-,15,TRBV7-2,TRBJ2-7,CASSSQWGGSYEQYF,TGTGCCAGCAGCTCCCAGTGGGGGGGGTCCTACGAGCAGTACTTC
-,few,12,TRBV28,TRBJ2-7,CASSFTYYEQYF,TGTGCCAGCAGTTTTACATACTACGAGCAGTACTTC
TRBD2,-,15,TRBV9,TRBJ2-1,CASSVVAGGRDEQFF,TGTGCCAGCAGCGTAGTAGCGGGAGGGAGGGATGAGCAGTTCTTC
TRBD2,-,17,TRBV5-1,TRBJ2-1,CASSLARTSGSIYEQFF,TGCGCCAGCAGCTTGGCCCGGACTAGCGGGAGTATATATGAGCAGTTCTTC
TRBD2,-,15,TRBV28,TRBJ2-3,CASSSAGLVSDTQYF,TGTGCCAGCAGTTCGGCGGGACTAGTCTCAGATACGCAGTATTTT
-,few,19,TRBV4-3,TRBJ2-3,CASSQDNLFTGVMRDTQYF,TGCGCCAGCAGCCAAGATAATCTTTTTACGGGAGTAATGAGAGATACGCAGTATTTT
TRBD1,-,13,TRBV19,TRBJ1-2,CASRDRGGYGYTF,TGTGCCAGCCGGGACAGGGGCGGCTATGGCTACACCTTC
TRBD2,-,15,TRBV9,TRBJ2-1,CASSLGLASYNEQFF,TGTGCCAGCAGCCTGGGACTAGCGTCCTACAATGAGCAGTTCTTC
-,-,14,TRBV4-2,TRBJ2-5,CASSQDSLAETQYF,TGTGCCAGCAGCCAAGATTCGTTAGCCGAGACCCAGTACTTC
-,-,15,TRBV30,TRBJ2-1,CAWSVKIGGPNEQFF,TGTGCCTGGAGTGTAAAAATAGGGGGTCCCAATGAGCAGTTCTTC
-,-,15,TRBV27,TRBJ1-1,CASRRNQVTNTEAFF,TGTGCCAGCAGAAGAAATCAGGTGACGAACACTGAAGCTTTCTTT
TRBD2,few,15,TRBV7-2,TRBJ2-1,CASSSQSGRKGEQFF,TGTGCCAGCAGCTCCCAGAGCGGGAGGAAGGGTGAGCAGTTCTTC
TRBD2,many,11,TRBV29-1,TRBJ2-1,CSSGRRNEQFF,TGCAGCAGCGGGAGAAGGAATGAGCAGTTCTTC
TRBD1,many,14,TRBV14,TRBJ1-2,CASSPRGGLYGYTF,TGTGCCAGCAGCCCCCGAGGGGGCCTATATGGCTACACCTTC
-,-,16,TRBV14,TRBJ1-1,CASAMRRLGLGTEAFF,TGTGCCAGCGCAATGCGGAGGCTAGGATTGGGAACTGAAGCTTTCTTT
-,-,18,TRBV5-1,TRBJ2-5,CASSWASTGKPIQETQYF,TGCGCCAGCAGCTGGGCCTCCACAGGCAAACCGATCCAAGAGACCCAGTACTTC
-,-,16,TRBV4-2,TRBJ2-1,CASSQVEGAKYNEQFF,TGTGCCAGCAGCCAAGTCGAGGGAGCCAAGTACAATGAGCAGTTCTTC
TRBD2,-,16,TRBV7-2,TRBJ2-2,CASSPPGGTNTGELFF,TGTGCCAGCAGCCCCCCGGGGGGGACGAACACCGGGGAGCTGTTTTTT
TRBD2,-,16,TRBV4-2,TRBJ2-1,CASSQASGRDYNEQFF,TGTGCCAGCAGCCAAGCTAGCGGGAGGGACTACAATGAGCAGTTCTTC
-,few,12,TRBV29-1,TRBJ2-1,CSVVYSFNEQFF,TGCAGCGTTGTCTACAGTTTCAATGAGCAGTTCTTC
-,-,13,TRBV18,TRBJ2-7,CASSPPSIHEQYF,TGTGCCAGCTCACCACCGAGTATCCACGAGCAGTACTTC
TRBD1,-,17,TRBV5-1,TRBJ2-1,CASSETTGTGMANEQFF,TGCGCCAGCAGCGAAACAACCGGGACAGGAATGGCCAATGAGCAGTTCTTC
TRBD2,-,15,TRBV18,TRBJ2-1,CASSPRTSGYNEQFF,TGTGCCAGCTCACCTCGGACTAGCGGCTACAATGAGCAGTTCTTC
TRBD1,few,15,TRBV5-4,TRBJ2-6,CASSPRGPGANVLTF,TGTGCCAGCAGCCCCAGGGGGCCTGGGGCCAACGTCCTGACTTTC